This T cell receptor (beta chain) originates from a study of OX40 agonist ivuxolimab in advanced cancers. Study findings and constraints: Circulating CD4+ and CD8+ T cells showed clonal expansion by week 6 at 0.1 to 3.0 mg/kg.

Germline loops: CDR1 SGHAT, CDR2 FQNNGV. The CDR3 extends over 16 amino acids. The V and J ends lost 8 bases and 4 bases respectively, with 21 bases between them. Points on this clone: Its antigen is not known.

Clones were read by immunoSEQ multiplex PCR, and TCRdb kept only the in-frame ones, dropping some. Of around 76,000 clones listed, 85% are singletons. The source was CD4+ or CD8+ T cells sorted from blood, collected in a trial of the OX40 agonist ivuxolimab. The clonotype was recovered from an adult with an advanced solid tumor such as melanoma, head and neck, liver or kidney cancer. This rearrangement joins TRBV11-2 to TRBJ2-1; D is perhaps TRBD2 (5 bases). DNA for the CDR3: TGTGCCAGCGAACCCGGTGGTAGGGAGTTGTACAATGAGCAGTTCTTC. Its translation is CASEPGGRELYNEQFF.